The 12 T cell receptor beta chains given below trace back to one sample, sequenced in a study of blood T cell repertoires in COVID-19. TCRdb keeps only in-frame clones here, not all; method: immunoSEQ multiplex PCR. The table records roughly 8,300 clones, roughly nine tenths of them present only once. Sequencing was performed on peripheral blood. The origin of the receptors is a man between 60 and 75 years old with acute or convalescent COVID-19.

Sample share makes this clone hyperexpanded. The chain recombines TRBV27 with TRBJ2-1; TRBD2 matches 13 bases. Germline V gene sequence: CDR1 MNHEY, CDR2 SMNVEV (reference sequence). The V gene end was trimmed by 5 bases and the J gene end by 9 bases; junction bases not matched to a gene: 7. This CDR3 comprises 15 residues. The CDR3 sequence is CASSPLAGGRGEQFF. The CDR3 coding sequence is TGTGCCAGCAGTCCACTAGCGGGAGGGCGTGGTGAGCAGTTCTTC.

This clone appeared a few times. V usage is TRBV7-9 and J usage is TRBJ2-3; D gene ambiguous. Germline-derived CDR1 and CDR2 are SEHNR and FQNEAQ (reference sequence). The CDR3 runs to 15 residues. The germline V and J ends were trimmed by 1 base and 2 bases, with 10 bases remaining between them. CDR3 residues: CASSLGPGYTDTQYF. The CDR3 DNA sequence: TGTGCCAGCAGCTTAGGTCCGGGTTACACAGATACGCAGTATTTT.

The chain recombines TRBV11-1 with TRBJ2-1; 7 bases line up with TRBD1. J was trimmed by 7 bases and V by 4 bases; bases with no gene match: 7. CDR1 and CDR2 (germline): SGHAT, FQDESV (reference sequence). The CDR3 has 14 amino acids. The chain's CDR3 is CASSYLTGINEQFF. The CDR3, as DNA: TGTGCCAGCAGCTATCTGACAGGGATTAATGAGCAGTTCTTC.

This rearrangement joins TRBV12-5 to TRBJ2-1; 11 bases are shared with TRBD1. Germline loops: CDR1 LGHNT, CDR2 FRNRAP. The CDR3 sequence is 18 residues long. Trimming at V came to 6 bases and at J to 1 base, leaving 11 bases not matched to a gene. Here the CDR3 reads CASGRGQGVGGSYNEQFF. CDR3 bases: TGTGCTAGTGGACGGGGACAGGGGGTTGGTGGGTCCTACAATGAGCAGTTCTTC.

This clone was found once. The chain couples TRBV5-1 to TRBJ1-4; 8 nucleotides match TRBD1. With V trimmed by 0 bases and J by 8 bases, 6 bases remained unmatched. Germline V gene lookup returns CDR1 SGHRS and CDR2 YFSETQ. CDR3 length: 15 residues. The CDR3 reads CASSLVGQGGEKLFF. The CDR3 bases are TGCGCCAGCAGCTTGGTTGGACAGGGAGGAGAAAAACTGTTTTTT.

This clone is termed large (0.1 to 1%). This chain joins TRBV7-6 and TRBJ1-5; D is unclear. This CDR3 region has 15 residues. The germline gives CDR1 SGHVS, CDR2 FNYEAQ. Trimming took off 1 base at V and 4 bases at J, with 11 bases between the two ends. The CDR3: CASSLGINRNQPQHF. CDR3 in DNA: TGTGCCAGCAGCTTAGGTATAAACAGAAATCAGCCCCAGCATTTT. The full variable domain, in which reference TRBV7-6 and TRBJ1-5 provide the parts outside the CDR3, is GAGVSQSPRYKVTKRGQDVALRCDPISGHVSLYWYRQALGQGPEFLTYFNYEAQQDKSGLPNDRFSAERPEGSISTLTIQRTEQRDSAMYRCASSLGINRNQPQHFGDGTRLSIL.

The chain uses TRBV18 and TRBJ2-1; 14 positions match TRBD2. The CDR3 is 20 amino acids. V lost 3 bases to trimming and J lost 7 bases; unmatched junction nucleotides: 17. Germline CDR1 is KGHSH and CDR2 is LQKENI. CDR3 region: CASSPLGLAGVTGEGNEQFF. As DNA, the CDR3 is TGTGCCAGCTCACCCTTGGGACTAGCGGGAGTTACGGGTGAGGGAAATGAGCAGTTCTTC.

The CDR3 DNA reads as TGCGCCAGCAGCACCACAGATAACTATGGCTACACCTTC. Translation: CASSTTDNYGYTF. The rearrangement links TRBV5-1 to TRBJ1-2; D not resolved. V lost 4 bases and J 1 base, leaving 8 bases between the germline ends. The CDR3 loop spans 13 amino acids. Germline CDR1 reads SGHRS; CDR2 reads YFSETQ.

Written as DNA, the CDR3 is TGTGCCAGTAGTAGAGCCCTCAATCAGCCCCAGCATTTT. Translated: CASSRALNQPQHF. V and J are TRBV19 and TRBJ1-5, with D uncertain. Trimming cost V 4 bases and J 3 bases, with 7 bases left between them. This CDR3 has 13 residues. Germline-derived CDR1 and CDR2 are LNHDA and SQIVND (reference sequence).

The rearrangement links TRBV5-8 to TRBJ1-2; D is undetermined. V dropped 4 bases and J dropped 6 bases, with 10 bases sitting between them. The CDR3 contains 12 residues. Germline V gene data show CDR1 as SGHTS and CDR2 as YDEGEE. CDR3 sequence reads: CASSPPLDGYTF. The DNA of the CDR3 is TGTGCCAGCAGCCCCCCCTTAGATGGCTACACCTTC.

A word on this clone: Other nucleotide sequences from this sample produce the same CDR3. The rearrangement uses TRBV3-1 (or the pseudogene TRBV3-2) and TRBJ2-5; D possibly corresponds to TRBD1 (6 bases). Trimming removed 1 base from V and 5 bases from J, with 8 bases in between. Germline V gives CDR1 LGHDT, CDR2 YNNKEL (reference sequence). The CDR3 is 13 amino acids. CDR3 DNA sequence: TGTGCCAGCAGCCAAGTCAGGGGTGAGACCCAGTACTTC. Amino acid sequence: CASSQVRGETQYF.

The J gene is TRBJ2-7, the V gene TRBV15, with D uncertain. There are 14 residues in the CDR3. Trimming shortened V by 2 bases and J by 7 bases, and 15 bases separated the two germline ends. Germline assignment: CDR1 LNHNV and CDR2 YYDKDF (reference sequence). The CDR3 region has the DNA TGTGCCACCAGCAGAACTACTAATCGGCAGGAGCAGTACTTC. Its protein is CATSRTTNRQEQYF.